The 28 T cell receptor beta chains below were found in one sample sequenced in a study of T cell responses to AZD1222 COVID-19 vaccine. The repertoire was sequenced with immunoSEQ multiplex PCR; TCRdb's copy has only in-frame clones and lacks some. The data hold about 98,000 clones, with about 91% observed a single time. Sequenced material: peripheral blood, taken on day 0 of MenACWY control vaccination. The receptors were sampled from an adult in good health.

This clone was found once. V gene TRBV7-9 combines with J gene TRBJ1-1; D is uncertain. Germline V gives CDR1 SEHNR, CDR2 FQNEAQ (reference sequence). This CDR3 contains 11 residues. V lost 1 base, J lost 5 bases, and 2 bases lay in between. The CDR3: CASSLVTEAFF. CDR3 in DNA: TGTGCCAGCAGCTTAGTTACTGAAGCTTTCTTT.

The chain has TRBV6-5 and TRBJ1-2; TRBD1 matches at 7 bases. Per germline, CDR1 MNHEY and CDR2 SVGAGI. The J segment lost 8 bases and the V segment lost 11 bases, leaving 14 bases of the junction unmatched. The length of the CDR3 is 13 residues. The CDR3 sequence: CASEGGRVGGYTF. DNA for the CDR3: TGTGCCTCCGAAGGGGGCAGGGTGGGAGGCTACACCTTC.

The genes are TRBV28 and TRBJ2-1; D possibly corresponds to TRBD2 (5 bases). The ends were cut back, 3 bases at V and 6 bases at J, with 15 bases in the middle. Germline values: CDR1 MDHEN, CDR2 SYDVKM. CDR3 length: 15 residues. The CDR3 spells CASSFSPARGNEQFF. In nucleotides, the CDR3 is TGTGCCAGCAGTTTTTCTCCGGCTCGGGGCAATGAGCAGTTCTTC.

This CDR3 is CASSSQGGTEAFF. CDR3 nucleotides: TGTGCCAGCAGCTCTCAGGGGGGCACTGAAGCTTTCTTT. V gene TRBV7-2 combines with J gene TRBJ1-1, with 7 nucleotides matching TRBD1. Trimming took 4 bases from V and 4 from J; bases not matched to a gene: 3. Germline V gene data show CDR1 as SGHTA and CDR2 as FQGNSA. The CDR3 spans 13 residues.

This rearrangement joins TRBV7-3 to TRBJ2-5; D possibly corresponds to TRBD1 (6 bases). Germline lookup yields CDR1 SGHTA and CDR2 FQGTGA. V was trimmed by 5 bases and J by 5 bases, leaving 15 bases between them. The CDR3 spans 14 residues. The CDR3 sequence is CASSRGHGLETQYF. In nucleotides, the CDR3 is TGTGCCAGCAGCCGGGGACATGGGTTGGAGACCCAGTACTTC.

This clone came up once. The rearrangement uses TRBV20-1 and TRBJ1-2; TRBD1 matches 7 bases. CDR1 is DFQATT and CDR2 is SNEGSKA in the germline V gene (reference sequence). The CDR3 consists of 11 residues. The CDR3 DNA is TGCAGAGCCGGGACAGACTATGGCTACACCTTC. Protein: CRAGTDYGYTF.

This chain links TRBV5-1 with TRBJ1-2; 9 positions agree with TRBD1. The V segment lost 4 bases and the J segment 4 bases; nucleotides outside the gene matches: 5. The CDR3 is 14 residues long. Germline loops: CDR1 SGHRS, CDR2 YFSETQ. This CDR3 reads CASSPTGGTYGYTF. The CDR3 DNA sequence: TGCGCCAGCAGCCCTACAGGGGGCACCTATGGCTACACCTTC.

On this clone itself: Different DNA sequences within this sample yield the same CDR3. The gene calls are TRBV6-2 or TRBV6-3 and TRBJ2-7; D remains ambiguous. Trimming removed 2 bases from V and 4 bases from J, with 6 bases in between. Germline V gene lookup returns CDR1 MNHEY and CDR2 SVGEGT. This CDR3 comprises 12 residues. DNA of the CDR3: TGTGCCAGCAGTTACGCGGAATACGAGCAGTACTTC. The encoded protein is CASSYAEYEQYF.

This clone occurred once. The sample carries other DNA sequences with the same CDR3. J is TRBJ1-4 and V is TRBV29-1, with TRBD1 identical over 9 bases. The germline gives CDR1 SQVTM, CDR2 ANQGSEA. The CDR3 runs 13 residues. V was pared by 4 bases and J by 8 bases, with 5 bases of the junction left unmatched. This CDR3 reads CSVGGQGREKLFF. CDR3 coding DNA: TGCAGCGTTGGAGGACAGGGGCGAGAAAAACTGTTTTTT.

The chain is built from TRBV12-3 or TRBV12-4 and TRBJ1-5, with D perhaps matching TRBD1 (5 bases). This CDR3 comprises 13 residues. The V end lost 5 bases, the J end lost 5 bases, and 10 bases lay between the germline ends. The CDR3, as DNA: TGTGCCAGCAGTCTCCCAGGGTATCAGCCCCAGCATTTT. Translating gives CASSLPGYQPQHF.

The CDR3 DNA is TGTGCCAGCAGCGACGGGTCACTTAATGAAAAACTGTTTTTT. This codes for CASSDGSLNEKLFF. The chain couples TRBV6-5 to TRBJ1-4; D remains ambiguous. Between the trimmed V and J ends, which lost 6 bases and 4 bases, there was a span of 12 bases. The CDR3 is 14 residues long. Germline CDR1 and CDR2: MNHEY and SVGAGI.

J is TRBJ2-2 and V is TRBV6-5; TRBD1 is a possible D gene (5 bases). The CDR3 spans 15 residues. Trimming pared 2 bases from V and 5 bases from J, leaving 12 bases between. From germline, CDR1 is MNHEY and CDR2 SVGAGI. The CDR3 nucleotides are TGTGCCAGCAGTTACCGGACAATACGGACCGGGGAGCTGTTTTTT. Translation gives CASSYRTIRTGELFF.

The rearrangement joins TRBV3-1 (or the pseudogene TRBV3-2) to TRBJ1-2; unclear D gene. The V gene's germline CDR1 is LGHDT and CDR2 YNNKEL (reference sequence). Between the trimmed V and J ends, which lost 4 bases and 0 bases, there was a span of 24 bases. CDR3 size: 19 residues. The CDR3 bases are TGTGCCAGCAGCCCCCCCTCGAGAAGGTTGCAAGGGCCTAACTATGGCTACACCTTC. It specifies CASSPPSRRLQGPNYGYTF.

The rearrangement uses TRBV7-2 and TRBJ1-5, with TRBD1 as a possible D gene (5 bases). The CDR3 length is 14 residues. Per germline, CDR1 SGHTA and CDR2 FQGNSA. V shed 2 bases and J shed 0 bases, with 5 bases lying between them. CDR3 amino acids: CASSLQGSNQPQHF. CDR3 nucleotide sequence: TGTGCCAGCAGCTTACAGGGTAGCAATCAGCCCCAGCATTTT.

The J gene is TRBJ1-1, the V gene TRBV19, with 7 bases identical to TRBD1. The germline CDR1 and CDR2 sequences are LNHDA and SQIVND (reference sequence). This CDR3 is 15 amino acids long. V shed 1 base and J 5 bases; nucleotides not matched to a gene: 7. The CDR3 region is CASSIGEGAMTEAFF. CDR3 coding DNA: TGTGCCAGTAGTATAGGGGAGGGGGCGATGACTGAAGCTTTCTTT.

This chain links TRBV3-1 (or the pseudogene TRBV3-2) with TRBJ2-7; 7 bases align to TRBD2. Looked up from germline, CDR1 is LGHDT and CDR2 is YNNKEL (reference sequence). With V trimmed by 2 bases and J by 4 bases, 5 bases remained unmatched. The CDR3 loop spans 14 amino acids. The CDR3 DNA sequence: TGTGCCAGCAGCCAATTAGCGGGTGCTTACGAGCAGTACTTC. Protein: CASSQLAGAYEQYF.

This clone was seen more than once but under ten times. The J gene is TRBJ2-2, the V gene TRBV7-2; 11 bases are a match to TRBD2. Germline trimming cut 3 bases from V and 5 bases from J; bases unmatched to any gene: 2. The CDR3 has 15 residues. Per germline, CDR1 SGHTA and CDR2 FQGNSA. The DNA of the CDR3 is TGTGCCAGCAGCTTTAGCGGGGGGGATACCGGGGAGCTGTTTTTT. It encodes CASSFSGGDTGELFF.

The chain uses TRBV30 and TRBJ1-1, with D maybe TRBD1 (5 bases). CDR1 GTSNPN and CDR2 SVGIG come from the germline V gene (reference sequence). Trimming cost V 5 bases and J 4 bases, with 11 bases left between them. The CDR3 totals 12 residues. In nucleotides, the CDR3 is TGTGCCTGGTCGGGGGTTGGCACTGAAGCTTTCTTT. This gives the protein CAWSGVGTEAFF.

V gene TRBV19 combines with J gene TRBJ1-6; 7 nucleotides line up with TRBD1. CDR1 LNHDA and CDR2 SQIVND come from the germline V gene (reference sequence). V shed 5 bases, J shed 0 bases, and the junction held 13 bases outside the gene matches. This CDR3 has 19 amino acids. The CDR3 bases are TGTGCCAGTAGTTCCCCGGCCGGACAGGAGAGCTCCTATAATTCACCCCTCCACTTT. Translated: CASSSPAGQESSYNSPLHF.

The chain couples TRBV12-3 or TRBV12-4 to TRBJ1-1; D gene unclear. V was cut by 2 bases and J by 5 bases, with 9 bases left in between. CDR3 length: 13 amino acids. This CDR3 reads CASSLWGGTEAFF. The CDR3 DNA sequence: TGTGCCAGCAGTTTATGGGGAGGGACTGAAGCTTTCTTT.

This chain links TRBV15 with TRBJ1-1, with D perhaps matching TRBD1 (6 bases). This CDR3 has 15 residues. Trimming stripped 1 base from V and 1 base from J, with 10 bases between. CDR1 is LNHNV and CDR2 is YYDKDF in the germline V gene (reference sequence). The CDR3 here is CATSRAGAGNTEAFF. CDR3 nucleotide sequence: TGTGCCACCAGCAGAGCGGGGGCGGGGAACACTGAAGCTTTCTTT. The full variable domain, its missing parts supplied by reference TRBV15 and TRBJ1-1, is DAMVIQNPRYQVTQFGKPVTLSCSQTLNHNVMYWYQQKSSQAPKLLFHYYDKDFNNEADTPDNFQSRRPNTSFCFLDIRSPGLGDTAMYLCATSRAGAGNTEAFFGQGTRLTVV.

This clone was picked up one time. This sequence joins TRBV18 and TRBJ2-1; 9 bases are shared with TRBD1. Trimming at V came to 4 bases and at J to 4 bases, leaving 5 bases not matched to a gene. This CDR3 is built from 15 residues. CDR1 is KGHSH, CDR2 LQKENI, per germline. The CDR3 is CASSLGTGSYNEQFF. CDR3 nucleotides: TGTGCCAGCTCACTCGGGACAGGGAGTTACAATGAGCAGTTCTTC.

For this clone: The sample carries other DNA sequences with the same CDR3. CDR3 sequence reads: CASSLVGSPLHF. For the CDR3, the DNA is TGTGCCAGCAGCTTGGTGGGATCACCCCTCCACTTT. The chain carries TRBV7-2 and TRBJ1-6; D remains ambiguous. The V end was cut by 3 bases, the J end by 10 bases, with 7 bases between. Germline-derived CDR1 and CDR2 are SGHTA and FQGNSA. The CDR3 spans 12 residues.

The chain uses TRBV9 and TRBJ2-4; no definite D call. The germline V gene has CDR1 SGDLS and CDR2 YYNGEE. Trimming removed 0 bases at V and 11 bases at J, with 12 bases between. CDR3 length equals 13 residues. CDR3 amino acids: CASSVGDGTLQYF. DNA for the CDR3: TGTGCCAGCAGCGTAGGCGATGGCACGCTTCAGTACTTC.

This clone was found a few times. The V and J genes are TRBV30 and TRBJ1-5, with D tentatively TRBD1 (5 bases). The V gene lost 2 bases and the J gene lost 6 bases, with 11 bases spanning the gap. CDR1 is GTSNPN, CDR2 SVGIG, per germline (reference sequence). The CDR3 is 13 amino acids. CDR3 loop: CAWSPGSTQPQHF. In DNA, the CDR3 is TGTGCCTGGAGTCCAGGGTCCACTCAGCCCCAGCATTTT.

This clone was found once. This chain uses TRBV7-2 with TRBJ1-1, with D perhaps TRBD1 (5 bases). The germline V gene encodes CDR1 SGHTA and CDR2 FQGNSA. Trimming removed 5 bases at V and 4 bases at J, with 17 bases between. There are 15 residues in the CDR3. The CDR3: CASSLQGTGGTEAFF. The CDR3 DNA reads as TGTGCCAGCAGCCTCCAAGGTACGGGGGGCACTGAAGCTTTCTTT.

This chain uses TRBV19 with TRBJ1-4; possibly TRBD1 for D (5 bases). Trimming pared 4 bases from V and 1 base from J, leaving 10 bases between. CDR3 length: 15 amino acids. The germline gives CDR1 LNHDA, CDR2 SQIVND (reference sequence). The CDR3 nucleotides are TGTGCCAGTAGTAGGAGAGGGGTAACTAATGAAAAACTGTTTTTT. Protein sequence: CASSRRGVTNEKLFF.

The chain employs TRBV29-1 and TRBJ2-6; TRBD2 agrees at 14 bases. Germline CDR1 SQVTM, CDR2 ANQGSEA. Trimming cost V 5 bases and J 4 bases; bases outside gene matches: 10. The CDR3 extends over 18 amino acids. The chain's CDR3 is CSVSQGTSGSFGANVLTF. In nucleotides, the CDR3 is TGCAGCGTTTCACAGGGGACTAGCGGGAGTTTCGGGGCCAACGTCCTGACTTTC.